Each of the 23 T cell receptor beta chains below was sequenced from the same sample in a study of blood T cell repertoires in COVID-19. The table came from immunoSEQ multiplex PCR; TCRdb's copy has only in-frame clones and leaves some out. The sample has approximately 220,000 clones; about 80% are singletons. Sequencing was performed on peripheral blood. The receptors here all came from a woman aged 25-40 years who had recovered from COVID-19.

The chain is built from TRBV3-1 (or the pseudogene TRBV3-2) and TRBJ2-5; 7 nucleotides agree with TRBD1. From germline, CDR1 is LGHDT and CDR2 YNNKEL (reference sequence). The V and J ends lost 4 bases and 5 bases, in that order; junction bases with no gene match: 7. The CDR3 is 14 residues long. CDR3 DNA: TGTGCCAGCAGCCCGGGACAGAACGAGGAGACCCAGTACTTC. It codes for CASSPGQNEETQYF.

This chain uses TRBV18 with TRBJ1-1; D not certain. V lost 5 bases to trimming and J lost 6 bases, with 7 bases between them. Germline V lookup: CDR1 KGHSH, CDR2 LQKENI. The CDR3 consists of 11 residues. In DNA form, the CDR3 reads TGTGCCAGCTCAAGGGAGTCTGAAGCTTTCTTT. Amino acids: CASSRESEAFF.

The rearrangement uses TRBV28 and TRBJ2-5; TRBD2 might be the D (6 bases). The V end was cut by 4 bases, the J end by 4 bases, with 19 bases between. The CDR3 loop spans 16 amino acids. Germline V gene data show CDR1 as MDHEN and CDR2 as SYDVKM. CDR3 nucleotide sequence: TGTGCCAGCAGTTACATACGCGCGGGATCGGGAGAGACCCAGTACTTC. It codes for CASSYIRAGSGETQYF. Using reference TRBV28 and TRBJ2-5 for the parts outside the CDR3, the full variable domain is DVKVTQSSRYLVKRTGEKVFLECVQDMDHENMFWYRQDPGLGLRLIYFSYDVKMKEKGDIPEGYSVSREKKERFSLILESASTNQTSMYLCASSYIRAGSGETQYFGPGTRLLVL.

The rearrangement uses TRBV19 and TRBJ2-7; a weak D match, TRBD2 (6 bases). The CDR3 totals 15 residues. Trimming left V 3 bases short and J 7 bases short, with 19 bases between. Germline lookup yields CDR1 LNHDA and CDR2 SQIVND (reference sequence). CDR3 in amino acids: CASSIQDGAGGEQYF. The CDR3 bases are TGTGCCAGTAGTATTCAGGACGGGGCCGGAGGGGAGCAGTACTTC.

V is TRBV6-6 and J is TRBJ2-1, with 8 bases that match TRBD2. The trim removed 0 bases at V and 7 bases at J, leaving 8 bases unmatched. The CDR3 has 16 residues. The germline V gene encodes CDR1 MNHNY and CDR2 SVGAGI (reference sequence). CDR3 sequence: CASSYSSGLVGNEQFF. The DNA of the CDR3 is TGTGCCAGCAGTTACTCTTCGGGACTAGTTGGGAATGAGCAGTTCTTC.

The V gene is TRBV5-1, the J gene TRBJ2-4; 10 bases are a match to TRBD2. The junction had 8 bases not matched to a gene; V was cut back by 0 bases and J by 8 bases. Germline lookup yields CDR1 SGHRS and CDR2 YFSETQ. This CDR3 is 16 amino acids long. The CDR3 sequence: CASSLEPSGSVHIQYF. The CDR3 DNA follows: TGCGCCAGCAGCTTGGAGCCTAGCGGGAGTGTCCACATTCAGTACTTC.

The chain joins TRBV10-3 to TRBJ2-2; 10 nucleotides line up with TRBD1. The CDR3 is made up of 16 amino acids. V was pared by 4 bases and J by 6 bases, with 8 bases of the junction left unmatched. CDR1 and CDR2 (germline): ENHRY, SYGVKD. The CDR3 spells CAISGRQGALPGELFF. The DNA of the CDR3 is TGTGCCATCAGTGGACGACAGGGGGCGCTTCCCGGGGAGCTGTTTTTT.

The CDR3 region has the DNA TGTGCCAGCATCCCTTCAGTACTAGCGGGAGTGGGAGGCCAAGAGACCCAGTACTTC. This translates into CASIPSVLAGVGGQETQYF. This chain links TRBV21-1 with TRBJ2-5; TRBD2, as called in the table, went unchecked against the DNA. TRBV21-1 is a documented pseudogene. The CDR3 is made up of 19 amino acids.

This chain connects TRBV30 to TRBJ1-6; D unresolved. Germline CDR1 GTSNPN, CDR2 SVGIG (reference sequence). CDR3 length: 13 amino acids. V lost 0 bases and J 4 bases, leaving 4 bases between the germline ends. The CDR3 protein is CAWSVEYNSPLHF. The CDR3 DNA follows: TGTGCCTGGAGTGTCGAGTATAATTCACCCCTCCACTTT.

This chain joins TRBV9 and TRBJ2-1; tentative D call: TRBD2 (6 bases). The germline V gene has CDR1 SGDLS and CDR2 YYNGEE. The CDR3 consists of 15 residues. V was pared by 2 bases and J by 2 bases, with 11 bases between. The CDR3 spells CASSVSGQPYNEQFF. The CDR3 DNA reads TGTGCCAGCAGCGTTAGCGGTCAACCCTACAATGAGCAGTTCTTC.

This clone appeared a single time. This sequence joins TRBV30 and TRBJ2-1; D is perhaps TRBD2 (6 bases). This CDR3 spans 12 amino acids. Deletions cut 0 bases from V and 15 bases from J, with 15 bases between. Per germline, CDR1 GTSNPN and CDR2 SVGIG (reference sequence). The CDR3 protein is CAWSVAGTLVFF. The CDR3 DNA reads TGTGCCTGGAGTGTGGCAGGGACTCTCGTGTTCTTC.

The chain recombines TRBV21-1 with TRBJ1-1; the D call TRBD1 from the table was never checked on the DNA. TRBV21-1 is a recognized pseudogene. This CDR3 comprises 18 residues. The CDR3 loop reads CASSKEPYRGFRHCEAFF. CDR3 nucleotide sequence: TGTGCCAGCAGCAAAGAACCCTACAGGGGATTTCGCCACTGTGAAGCTTTCTTT.

The chain is built from TRBV2 and TRBJ1-5; possible D gene TRBD1, 6 bases. The CDR3 contains 13 residues. Trimming took 8 bases from V and 6 from J, leaving 14 bases between them. Germline V CDR1 and CDR2: SNHLY, FYNNEI. The CDR3 reads CASGGGETQPQHF. CDR3 coding DNA: TGTGCCAGCGGAGGGGGGGAAACTCAGCCCCAGCATTTT.

V is TRBV2 and J is TRBJ2-1; D remains ambiguous. Trimming removed 5 bases from V and 8 bases from J, with 7 bases in between. Germline V gene data show CDR1 as SNHLY and CDR2 as FYNNEI. The CDR3 length is 11 residues. CDR3 DNA sequence: TGTGCCAGCAGTCTTGGAGATGAGCAGTTCTTC. It specifies CASSLGDEQFF.

J is TRBJ2-2 and V is TRBV5-1; D is unclear. Germline V lookup: CDR1 SGHRS, CDR2 YFSETQ. V was pared by 4 bases and J by 6 bases, with 7 bases between. The CDR3 is 12 amino acids. The CDR3 spells CASSLEAGELFF. CDR3 bases: TGCGCCAGCAGCCTTGAGGCCGGGGAGCTGTTTTTT.

The V and J genes are TRBV30 and TRBJ2-7; 9 nucleotides match TRBD1. Germline-derived CDR1 and CDR2 are GTSNPN and SVGIG (reference sequence). V shed 3 bases, J shed 3 bases, and the junction held 9 bases outside the gene matches. The CDR3 contains 15 residues. The CDR3 region is CAWSRPGTGLYEQYF. The DNA for the CDR3 is TGTGCCTGGAGCCGACCCGGGACAGGGCTCTACGAGCAGTACTTC. Complete variable domain (other parts from reference TRBV30 and TRBJ2-7): SQTIHQWPATLVQPVGSPLSLECTVEGTSNPNLYWYRQAAGRGLQLLFYSVGIGQISSEVPQNLSASRPQDRQFILSSKKLLLSDSGFYLCAWSRPGTGLYEQYFGPGTRLTVT.

This clone has more than one count but fewer than ten. The chain carries TRBV7-9 and TRBJ1-1; a weak D match, TRBD1 (6 bases). In germline, CDR1 is SEHNR, CDR2 FQNEAQ (reference sequence). The V gene lost 4 bases and the J gene lost 3 bases, with 9 bases spanning the gap. The length of the CDR3 is 13 residues. CDR3 region: CASSSAGDTEAFF. The CDR3 bases are TGTGCCAGCAGCTCCGCAGGGGACACTGAAGCTTTCTTT.

The CDR3 DNA reads as TGCAGTGCTAGTCCCCGACGGAAAACTAGCGGGATCGACAATGAGCAGTTCTTC. This gives the protein CSASPRRKTSGIDNEQFF. This rearrangement joins TRBV20-1 to TRBJ2-1, with TRBD2 matching over 10 bases. This CDR3 region has 18 residues. Trimming cost V 3 bases and J 5 bases; bases outside gene matches: 16. Germline V CDR1 and CDR2: DFQATT, SNEGSKA (reference sequence).

The chain carries TRBV3-1 (or the pseudogene TRBV3-2) and TRBJ2-3, with 15 bases aligning to TRBD2. J gave up 0 bases and V 4 bases, and 5 bases lay outside the gene matches. Germline V lookup: CDR1 LGHDT, CDR2 YNNKEL (reference sequence). This CDR3 has 18 amino acids. For the CDR3, the DNA is TGTGCCAGCAGCCCGGGACTAGCGGGAGGAGGGAGCACAGATACGCAGTATTTT. This codes for CASSPGLAGGGSTDTQYF.

This rearrangement joins TRBV7-9 to TRBJ1-5, with D hard to call. The V gene's germline CDR1 is SEHNR and CDR2 FQNEAQ (reference sequence). V was trimmed by 5 bases and J by 0 bases, leaving 14 bases between them. CDR3 length equals 16 residues. Written as DNA, the CDR3 is TGTGCCAGCAGCCCCCAAGGCGGACTTAGCAATCAGCCCCAGCATTTT. Protein sequence: CASSPQGGLSNQPQHF.

The chain links TRBV30 to TRBJ2-7; no definite D call. CDR3 size: 14 residues. V lost 2 bases and J lost 0, with 11 bases in between. Looked up from germline, CDR1 is GTSNPN and CDR2 is SVGIG (reference sequence). The CDR3 sequence is CAWSNQVISYEQYF. For the CDR3, the DNA is TGTGCCTGGAGTAATCAGGTGATCTCCTACGAGCAGTACTTC.

Comment on this clone: Likely a read error: the CDR3 ends without its conserved phenylalanine or tryptophan. The DNA is left out, because the CDR3 cannot be placed on it with certainty; the CDR3 is given as TCRdb lists it. This chain uses TRBV21-1 with TRBJ2-7; the DNA was not compared with TRBD1, the D call given in the table. TRBV21-1 is a pseudogene. From its first to its last residue, the CDR3 has 12 amino acids. CDR3 protein: CASSLRTGRIYI.

The genes are TRBV18 and TRBJ1-1; 7 bases match TRBD1. Germline-derived CDR1 and CDR2 are KGHSH and LQKENI. Trimming at V came to 0 bases and at J to 3 bases, leaving 4 bases not matched to a gene. This CDR3 is 15 amino acids long. CDR3 residues: CASSPPPGQHTEAFF. The CDR3 DNA reads as TGTGCCAGCTCACCACCCCCGGGACAGCACACTGAAGCTTTCTTT.